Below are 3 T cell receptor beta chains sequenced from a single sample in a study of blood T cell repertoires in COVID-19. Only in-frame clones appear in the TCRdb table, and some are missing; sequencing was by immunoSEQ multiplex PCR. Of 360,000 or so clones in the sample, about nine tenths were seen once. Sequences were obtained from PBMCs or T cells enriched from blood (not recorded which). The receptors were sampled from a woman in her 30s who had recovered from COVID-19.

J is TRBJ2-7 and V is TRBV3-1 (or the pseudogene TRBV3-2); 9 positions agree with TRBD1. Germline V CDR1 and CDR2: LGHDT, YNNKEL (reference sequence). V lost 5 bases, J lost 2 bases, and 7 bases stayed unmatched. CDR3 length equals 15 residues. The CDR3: CASSYTGTGTYEQYF. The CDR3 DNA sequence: TGTGCCAGCAGCTATACCGGGACAGGGACCTACGAGCAGTACTTC.

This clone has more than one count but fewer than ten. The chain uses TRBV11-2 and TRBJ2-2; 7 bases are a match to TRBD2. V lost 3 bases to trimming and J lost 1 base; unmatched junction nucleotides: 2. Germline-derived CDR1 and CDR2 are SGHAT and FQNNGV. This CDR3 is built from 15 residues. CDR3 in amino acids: CASSFGGRNTGELFF. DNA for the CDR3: TGTGCCAGCAGCTTTGGCGGGAGGAACACCGGGGAGCTGTTTTTT.

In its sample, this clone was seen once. This chain's CDR3 is CASSPLSGGGDQAFF. CDR3 coding DNA: TGTGCCAGCTCACCACTGTCCGGCGGCGGAGACCAAGCTTTCTTT. The chain carries TRBV18 and TRBJ1-1; D gene unclear. V was shortened by 1 base and J by 9 bases, with 18 bases between the two germline ends. This CDR3 is built from 15 residues. Germline lookup yields CDR1 KGHSH and CDR2 LQKENI.